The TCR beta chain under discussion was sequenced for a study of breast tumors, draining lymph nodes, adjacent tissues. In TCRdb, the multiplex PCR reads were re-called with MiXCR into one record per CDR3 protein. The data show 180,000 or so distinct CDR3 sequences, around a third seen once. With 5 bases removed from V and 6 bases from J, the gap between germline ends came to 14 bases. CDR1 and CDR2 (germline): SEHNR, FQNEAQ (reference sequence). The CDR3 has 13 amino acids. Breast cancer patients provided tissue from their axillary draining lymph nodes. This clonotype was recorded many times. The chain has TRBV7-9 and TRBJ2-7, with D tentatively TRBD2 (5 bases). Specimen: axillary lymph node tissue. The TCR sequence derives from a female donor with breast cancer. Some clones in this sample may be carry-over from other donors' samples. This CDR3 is CASSPRAQSEQYF. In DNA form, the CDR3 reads TGTGCCAGCAGCCCGAGGGCACAGAGCGAGCAGTACTTC. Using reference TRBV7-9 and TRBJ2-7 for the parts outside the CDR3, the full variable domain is DTGVSQNPRHKITKRGQNVTFRCDPISEHNRLYWYRQTLGQGPEFLTYFQNEAQLEKSRLLSDRFSAERPKGSFSTLEIQRTEQGDSAMYLCASSPRAQSEQYFGPGTRLTVT.